Shown below are 17 T cell receptor beta chains from a single sample sequenced in a study of beta chain features in type 1 diabetes. Since all of the isolated RNA was reverse transcribed, expressed TCRB transcripts were what got sequenced. The repertoire was sequenced with immunoSEQ multiplex PCR; TCRdb's copy has only in-frame clones and lacks some. The sample shows about 900,000 clones, 15% to 20% of them seen only once. The sequenced material came from naive CD4+ T cells from blood. These receptors originate from a woman aged 18-30 years in good health.

This clone has just a few counts. The gene calls are TRBV7-9 and TRBJ1-4, with D maybe TRBD1 (6 bases). This CDR3 region has 15 residues. Per germline, CDR1 SEHNR and CDR2 FQNEAQ (reference sequence). Deletions cut 5 bases from V and 5 bases from J, with 15 bases between. The CDR3 sequence is CASSEWTAPNEKLFF. CDR3 sequence (DNA): TGTGCCAGCAGCGAGTGGACAGCTCCCAATGAAAAACTGTTTTTT.

This clone was counted only a few times. This sequence joins TRBV12-5 and TRBJ2-1; D may be TRBD2 (5 bases). Germline V gene data show CDR1 as LGHNT and CDR2 as FRNRAP. V shed 6 bases and J shed 5 bases, with 20 bases lying between them. CDR3 size: 16 residues. The CDR3 here is CASGPGLYMGDNEQFF. The CDR3 DNA reads as TGTGCTAGTGGACCCGGGCTTTACATGGGAGACAATGAGCAGTTCTTC.

The chain links TRBV6-6 to TRBJ2-7; no reliable D call. This CDR3 has 13 residues. CDR1 is MNHNY and CDR2 is SVGAGI in the germline V gene (reference sequence). V lost 7 bases, J lost 1 base, and 11 bases lay in between. CDR3 nucleotide sequence: TGTGCCAGCACCTGGGTGGGTTCCTACGAGCAGTACTTC. This translates into CASTWVGSYEQYF.

The chain carries TRBV4-1 and TRBJ2-1; TRBD2 matches at 9 bases. V lost 3 bases, J lost 0 bases, and 6 bases stayed unmatched. Germline lookup yields CDR1 MGHRA and CDR2 YSYEKL. The CDR3 contains 17 residues. CDR3 coding DNA: TGCGCCAGCAGCCACCCGGTTAGCGGGAGCTCCTACAATGAGCAGTTCTTC. Translation gives CASSHPVSGSSYNEQFF.

The chain couples TRBV9 to TRBJ2-7, with TRBD2 matching 9 bases. Germline CDR1 reads SGDLS; CDR2 reads YYNGEE. V trimming: 4 bases; J trimming: 1 base; junction bases outside the gene matches: 6. The CDR3 spans 15 residues. The CDR3 region has the DNA TGTGCCAGCAGCCCAGACACTAGCGGGTCCTACGAGCAGTACTTC. It codes for CASSPDTSGSYEQYF.

This sequence joins TRBV7-8 and TRBJ2-1; TRBD2 matches 9 bases. V gave up 1 base and J gave up 9 bases; unmatched junction bases: 7. The CDR3 loop spans 15 amino acids. Germline CDR1 and CDR2: SGHVS and FQNEAQ. The CDR3 nucleotides read TGTGCCAGCAGCTTAGATTTAGCGGGAGCCGCTGAGCAGTTCTTC. It encodes CASSLDLAGAAEQFF.

This chain links TRBV10-3 with TRBJ1-2; no definite D call. Germline V gene sequence: CDR1 ENHRY, CDR2 SYGVKD. The CDR3 sequence is 15 residues long. V lost 6 bases, J lost 3 bases, and 17 bases lay in between. CDR3 in DNA: TGTGCCATCAGCCCGGTAGGAGCAGACTACTATGGCTACACCTTC. Its translation: CAISPVGADYYGYTF.

This clone has just a few counts. This sequence joins TRBV19 and TRBJ2-7, with TRBD1 matching 7 bases. J gave up 0 bases and V 3 bases, and 14 bases lay outside the gene matches. The CDR3 spans 18 residues. Germline CDR1 LNHDA, CDR2 SQIVND (reference sequence). CDR3 sequence reads: CASSIHLQTGSSSYEQYF. The DNA for the CDR3 is TGTGCCAGTAGTATTCACCTCCAGACAGGGAGTTCCTCCTACGAGCAGTACTTC.

This clone was found a few times. The rearrangement joins TRBV18 to TRBJ1-2; TRBD1 matches 8 bases. This CDR3 spans 16 amino acids. Trimming cost V 0 bases and J 8 bases; bases outside gene matches: 11. Germline V CDR1 and CDR2: KGHSH, LQKENI. The CDR3 bases are TGTGCCAGCTCACCACCGGTCAGGGGGCGACTGGAGGGCTACACCTTC. Its translation is CASSPPVRGRLEGYTF.

Written as DNA, the CDR3 is TGTGCCAGTAGCCGACAGGTGATCACTGAAGCTTTCTTT. This translates into CASSRQVITEAFF. The V and J genes are TRBV19 and TRBJ1-1, with D tentatively TRBD1 (6 bases). Germline V CDR1 and CDR2: LNHDA, SQIVND (reference sequence). The V gene lost 6 bases and the J gene lost 4 bases, with 12 bases spanning the gap. CDR3 length equals 13 residues. The full variable domain, with the rest looked up from reference TRBV19 and TRBJ1-1, is DGGITQSPKYLFRKEGQNVTLSCEQNLNHDAMYWYRQDPGQGLRLIYYSQIVNDFQKGDIAEGYSVSREKKESFPLTVTSAQKNPTAFYLCASSRQVITEAFFGQGTRLTVV.

This clone has more than one count but fewer than ten. The chain joins TRBV7-9 to TRBJ2-7; D is undetermined. Germline V gives CDR1 SEHNR, CDR2 FQNEAQ (reference sequence). The CDR3 totals 13 residues. The ends were cut back, 5 bases at V and 0 bases at J, with 8 bases in the middle. As DNA, the CDR3 is TGTGCCAGCAGCCACAGTCCCTCCTACGAGCAGTACTTC. Translation: CASSHSPSYEQYF.

CDR3 nucleotides: TGTGCCAGCAGCTTGGCTAGCCAGGGTGAGCAGTTCTTC. Protein: CASSLASQGEQFF. The chain recombines TRBV7-9 with TRBJ2-1; D possibly matches TRBD1 or TRBD2 (5 bases each). V shed 3 bases and J shed 9 bases, with 12 bases lying between them. Germline values: CDR1 SEHNR, CDR2 FQNEAQ (reference sequence). The CDR3 covers 13 residues.

This clone was counted only a few times. V gene TRBV6-5 combines with J gene TRBJ2-1; D unresolved. This CDR3 is built from 13 residues. V dropped 0 bases and J dropped 4 bases, with 4 bases sitting between them. CDR1 MNHEY and CDR2 SVGAGI come from the germline V gene. CDR3 sequence (DNA): TGTGCCAGCAGTTACTCGAGGTACAATGAGCAGTTCTTC. This translates into CASSYSRYNEQFF.

This clone was counted only a few times. The chain carries TRBV27 and TRBJ2-3; maybe TRBD1 (5 bases). There are 15 residues in the CDR3. CDR1 and CDR2 (germline): MNHEY, SMNVEV (reference sequence). Deletions cut 2 bases from V and 1 base from J, with 10 bases between. This chain's CDR3 is CASSLKGAGTDTQYF. CDR3 in DNA: TGTGCCAGCAGTTTAAAAGGGGCTGGCACAGATACGCAGTATTTT.

The chain has TRBV7-9 and TRBJ2-5, with 7 bases lining up with TRBD2. The germline V gene encodes CDR1 SEHNR and CDR2 FQNEAQ (reference sequence). V lost 3 bases to trimming and J lost 0 bases; unmatched junction nucleotides: 10. The CDR3 extends over 17 amino acids. CDR3 DNA sequence: TGTGCCAGCAGCTTCCCCGCCGTACTAGCGAACCAAGAGACCCAGTACTTC. This encodes CASSFPAVLANQETQYF.

This clone was observed a few times. V gene TRBV9 combines with J gene TRBJ2-3; D remains unclear. V dropped 4 bases and J dropped 0 bases, with 9 bases sitting between them. The CDR3 is made up of 14 amino acids. CDR1 and CDR2 from the germline V gene are SGDLS and YYNGEE. For the CDR3, the DNA is TGTGCCAGCAGCCCTCAGGTTAGCACAGATACGCAGTATTTT. Amino acid sequence: CASSPQVSTDTQYF.

V usage is TRBV4-2 and J usage is TRBJ2-1, with 7 bases fitting TRBD2. This CDR3 spans 17 amino acids. V gave up 3 bases and J gave up 6 bases; unmatched junction bases: 14. The germline gives CDR1 LGHNA, CDR2 YNFKEQ. The CDR3 coding sequence is TGTGCCAGCAGCCACCCGGGGCAGCGGGACGCTGGCAATGAGCAGTTCTTC. It specifies CASSHPGQRDAGNEQFF.